This T cell receptor beta chain was profiled in a study of T cells in Graves' hyperthyroidism and ophthalmopathy. Germline V gene sequence: CDR1 SGHAT, CDR2 FQNNGV. Between the trimmed V and J ends, which lost 5 bases and 4 bases, there was a span of 21 bases. The CDR3 covers 16 residues. Overall study findings and caveats: Progression to ophthalmopathy was predicted a median of about 6.6 months early. Within blood appeared most thyroid clonotypes that had expanded above 0.001. Ophthalmopathy and stable hyperthyroidism were told apart by a 13 V-J model.

This clonotype was seen at least ten times. What it recognizes is unknown. TCR beta CDR3 regions were amplified from RNA transcripts. Primed by the HTBI set, a first-round RT-PCR was run on the TCR CDR3. TCRdb processed the multiplex PCR reads anew with MiXCR; each CDR3 protein has one entry. Of about 360,000 distinct CDR3 sequences in the sample, 15% to 18% were seen once. The receptor was isolated from a woman aged 18-29 years with Graves' hyperthyroidism that later progressed to Graves' ophthalmopathy. The chain combines TRBV11-2 with TRBJ2-7; D is perhaps TRBD1 (5 bases). Sequencing was done on a sample of blood. CDR3 in amino acids: CASSTYSRQSLYEQYF. Here the CDR3 DNA reads TGTGCCAGCAGCACCTATAGCCGACAGTCTTTATACGAGCAGTACTTC.